This T cell receptor beta chain is drawn from a study of immune cell composition in non-small cell lung cancer. Study context: Histologic subtype was mainly adenocarcinoma or squamous cell carcinoma.

The study, taken as a whole, reports: TIL tumour reactivity correlated with maximal tumour-associated clone frequency in adenocarcinoma. No significant correlation existed between pack-years smoked and tumour clonality.

The assay was immunoSEQ multiplex PCR, and TCRdb's table has in-frame clones only and misses some. Of nearly 7,000 clones listed, approximately 85% are singletons. Of note for this clone: Its specificity is unknown.

Normal lung was sampled as far from the tumour as possible, at least 3 cm. The source material was non-adjacent lung tissue. This TCR was recovered from a human donor with non-small cell lung cancer.

The CDR3 nucleotides are TGTGCCAGCAGCTTATTGAGTCCGGGGGGTGAAAAACTGTTTTTT. This encodes CASSLLSPGGEKLFF. The rearrangement joins TRBV7-2 to TRBJ1-4; D may be TRBD1 (5 bases). Looked up from germline, CDR1 is SGHTA and CDR2 is FQGNSA. V was clipped by 2 bases and J by 7 bases, with 14 bases between them. The CDR3 contains 15 residues.